Listed below are T cell receptor beta chains from one sample, sequenced in a study of T cell responses to AZD1222 COVID-19 vaccine. TCRdb's table, derived via immunoSEQ multiplex PCR, lists solely in-frame clones and lacks some. The sample lists 150,000 or so clones; under 95% were seen once. This specimen consisted of peripheral blood, obtained on day 0 of AZD1222 vaccination. Receptors originate from an adult in good health. The CDR3 runs from the conserved cysteine through the conserved F or W. A D gene is named only where the DNA matches it firmly. Clone size is stated in some rows and not others, as once, few, many or a class when expanded.

DNA,CDR3,D,size,J,V
TGTGCCATCAGTGAGTCGGGGACTAGAAAAGAGACCCAGTACTTC,CAISESGTRKETQYF,TRBD2,.,TRBJ2-5,TRBV10-3
TGTGCCAGCAGCCCTCCTTTTGGTCTCGACAAGAACTATGGCTACACCTTC,CASSPPFGLDKNYGYTF,.,.,TRBJ1-2,TRBV7-6
TGTGCCAGCAGTATAACTACTAGCGCAAAAGATACGCAGTATTTT,CASSITTSAKDTQYF,TRBD2,.,TRBJ2-3,TRBV4-2
TGTGCTAGCAGCCCCGGGACAGGGGGTTCCTACGAGCAGTACTTC,CASSPGTGGSYEQYF,TRBD1,few,TRBJ2-7,TRBV7-7
TGTGCCACCTCCCGGGGACCAATCACAGATACGCAGTATTTT,CATSRGPITDTQYF,.,.,TRBJ2-3,TRBV6-5
TGTGCCATCAGTGTTCAAGATGGACAGGGTGTGTATGGCTACACCTTC,CAISVQDGQGVYGYTF,TRBD1,.,TRBJ1-2,TRBV10-3
TGTGCCAGCCCAACCCTCCGGGACTATACCTACGAGCAGTACTTC,CASPTLRDYTYEQYF,TRBD2,.,TRBJ2-7,TRBV19
TGTGCCAGCAGCTTCCTTAGGGGGATGGGGCAGGCTCTCTACGAGCAGTACTTC,CASSFLRGMGQALYEQYF,.,.,TRBJ2-7,TRBV11-2
TGTGCCAGCAGTGAAGAGACGAACTATGGCTACACCTTC,CASSEETNYGYTF,.,.,TRBJ1-2,TRBV2
TGTGCCAGCAGCCCTCAACCAGGCATAACTGGCTACACCTTC,CASSPQPGITGYTF,.,once,TRBJ1-2,TRBV3-1/TRBV3-2
TGTGCCAGCAGCGGGGGACAGGGTAACGGCTACACCTTC,CASSGGQGNGYTF,TRBD1,.,TRBJ1-2,TRBV7-2
TGTGCCAGCAGCGCCCCATTAGCGGGGGGAGACTCCTACGAGCAGTACTTC,CASSAPLAGGDSYEQYF,TRBD2,.,TRBJ2-7,TRBV7-2
TGTGCCAGCAGCGTAGGAGGCGGTGAAGCTTTCTTT,CASSVGGGEAFF,.,.,TRBJ1-1,TRBV9
TGTGCCAGCAGTGCCCAGGGCGGTGGCGAGGCCCAGTACTTC,CASSAQGGGEAQYF,.,.,TRBJ2-5,TRBV2
TGTGCCAGCAGACCCCTACGGCAGGGGGCACGCAATGAGCAGTTCTTC,CASRPLRQGARNEQFF,TRBD1,.,TRBJ2-1,TRBV2
TGTGCCAGCAGCTTAAAGATCAGGAGAGACACTGAAGCTTTCTTT,CASSLKIRRDTEAFF,.,once,TRBJ1-1,TRBV11-2
TGTGCCAGCAGCGGCAACAGGGGGCGTTGGGAGACCCAGTACTTC,CASSGNRGRWETQYF,TRBD1,.,TRBJ2-5,TRBV7-8
TGTGCCAGCAGCCTAGTCTCGGATACGCAGTATTTT,CASSLVSDTQYF,.,.,TRBJ2-3,TRBV11-2
TGTGCCAGCGGCAGGGAGTACCCTTTCTTT,CASGREYPFF,.,.,TRBJ1-1,TRBV12-3/TRBV12-4
TGTGCCAGCAGCTTCTCAGGGGGTGCCGAGACCCAGTACTTC,CASSFSGGAETQYF,TRBD1,once,TRBJ2-5,TRBV11-2
TGCGCCAGCAGCCAAGATAGGGGACGGGGGTACACCGGGGAGCTGTTTTTT,CASSQDRGRGYTGELFF,.,.,TRBJ2-2,TRBV4-3
TGTGCCAGCTCACCAGGGTCCCAGGGCGATACGCAGTATTTT,CASSPGSQGDTQYF,.,.,TRBJ2-3,TRBV18
TGTGCCAGCAGCCCCTCTGTGGGCAGGGTAATTAGTTATGGCTACACCTTC,CASSPSVGRVISYGYTF,.,.,TRBJ1-2,TRBV9
TGTGCCAGCAGACAGGGTAATTCACCCCTCCACTTT,CASRQGNSPLHF,.,.,TRBJ1-6,TRBV6-5
TGCGCCAGTGGGACTACTAGCTTTGACGAGCAGTACTTC,CASGTTSFDEQYF,TRBD2,.,TRBJ2-7,TRBV5-1
TGTGCCAGCAGCTTAGGCAGGGTGAACTATGGCTACACCTTC,CASSLGRVNYGYTF,.,.,TRBJ1-2,TRBV5-5